This T cell receptor (beta chain) was observed in a study of blood T cell repertoires in COVID-19. Study-wide context: Whether acute or convalescent, the COVID-19 samples came from the United States, Italy and Spain. T cells, B-cell-depleted T cells, or PBMCs provided the cDNA or gDNA that served as material.

Here immunoSEQ multiplex PCR was the method, and the copy in TCRdb shows in-frame clones only, minus some. The table includes roughly 260,000 clones, about 90% detected once. Participants reported their clinical history, and cohort assignment relied on those reports. Germline values: CDR1 MNHEY, CDR2 SVGEGT. The CDR3 consists of 15 residues. Trimming pared 4 bases from V and 4 bases from J, leaving 16 bases between. The receptor comes from a human donor in a cohort exposed to, infected with or recovered from COVID-19 (not recorded which). The donor label of this sample is uncertain. The V gene is TRBV6-2 or TRBV6-3, the J gene TRBJ1-2; no reliable D call. Sequenced material: PBMCs or T cells enriched from blood (not recorded which). CDR3 DNA sequence: TGTGCCAGCAGTTTCCGGACTCCACGAGGCTATGGCTACACCTTC. It specifies CASSFRTPRGYGYTF.